These 8 T cell receptor beta chains came from one sample sequenced in a study of shared clonotypes between healthy human individuals. Only in-frame clones appear in the TCRdb table, and some are missing; sequencing was by immunoSEQ multiplex PCR. The table lists around 2,000,000 clones, 90% to 95% of them singletons, with 0.1% to 0.15% in the top ten. Sequenced: naive CD4+ T cells sorted from blood. Subset meaning: CD45RA+ positively selected. These receptor sequences come from a young man in good health.

CDR3 loop: CASSRAGPSTDTQYF. The CDR3 DNA reads as TGTGCCAGCAGCCGGGCGGGCCCAAGCACAGATACGCAGTATTTT. V usage is TRBV7-6 and J usage is TRBJ2-3, with TRBD2 as a possible D gene (5 bases). Between the trimmed V and J ends, which lost 5 bases and 0 bases, there was a span of 12 bases. Germline assignment: CDR1 SGHVS and CDR2 FNYEAQ. The length of the CDR3 is 15 residues.

The chain couples TRBV27 to TRBJ1-2, with TRBD1 identical over 8 bases. With 4 bases clipped from V and 3 bases from J, the junction kept 13 bases outside the gene matches. This CDR3 has 17 residues. Looked up from germline, CDR1 is MNHEY and CDR2 is SMNVEV (reference sequence). The CDR3 coding sequence is TGTGCCAGCAGTTCCCTCTCTAACAGGGGGGTAGACTATGGCTACACCTTC. Translation gives CASSSLSNRGVDYGYTF.

V gene TRBV12-5 combines with J gene TRBJ2-7; 9 bases agree with TRBD1. This CDR3 has 16 residues. The germline CDR1 and CDR2 sequences are LGHNT and FRNRAP. V shed 6 bases and J 5 bases; nucleotides not matched to a gene: 14. Here the CDR3 DNA reads TGTGCTAGTGGCTCGGCCATCGGACAGGGGACCGACGAGCAGTACTTC. Encoded protein: CASGSAIGQGTDEQYF.

The rearrangement links TRBV28 to TRBJ2-2, with D perhaps assigned TRBD1 or TRBD2 (6 bases each). Trimming removed 5 bases at V and 4 bases at J, with 14 bases between. Germline V lookup: CDR1 MDHEN, CDR2 SYDVKM. This CDR3 is 15 amino acids long. This chain's CDR3 is CASSTRGDGTGELFF. CDR3 sequence (DNA): TGTGCCAGCAGTACAAGGGGGGATGGCACCGGGGAGCTGTTTTTT.

The CDR3 DNA reads TGTGCCAGCAGTCCGGCGGGCGGGTCCTCCCTCTTCACCAGGGGCGAGCAGTACTTC. It encodes CASSPAGGSSLFTRGEQYF. The J gene is TRBJ2-7, the V gene TRBV5-6; maybe TRBD1 (6 bases). Deletions cut 5 bases from V and 6 bases from J, with 33 bases between. The CDR3 length is 19 residues. In germline, CDR1 is SGHDT, CDR2 YYEEEE.

The V call is TRBV28, the J call TRBJ1-5; possible D gene TRBD1, 5 bases. The CDR3 runs 15 residues. The germline V gene encodes CDR1 MDHEN and CDR2 SYDVKM. The V end was cut by 4 bases, the J end by 7 bases, with 17 bases between. CDR3 amino acids: CASSSRAGKEQPQHF. CDR3 in DNA: TGTGCCAGCAGTTCGAGGGCAGGGAAAGAGCAGCCCCAGCATTTT.

This rearrangement joins TRBV27 to TRBJ2-1; possibly TRBD1 for D (6 bases). The CDR3 has 13 amino acids. CDR1 is MNHEY and CDR2 is SMNVEV in the germline V gene (reference sequence). The V end was cut by 6 bases, the J end by 11 bases, with 17 bases between. CDR3 DNA sequence: TGTGCCAGCAGGCCCCGAGGGGGATCGAAGCAGTTCTTC. Its translation: CASRPRGGSKQFF.

V is TRBV11-2 and J is TRBJ1-6, with 7 bases fitting TRBD1. This CDR3 spans 16 amino acids. The germline CDR1 and CDR2 sequences are SGHAT and FQNNGV. The J segment lost 7 bases and the V segment lost 3 bases, leaving 9 bases of the junction unmatched. The CDR3 is CASSFLSGQRNSPLHF. Here the CDR3 DNA reads TGTGCCAGCAGCTTCCTCTCGGGACAGAGAAATTCACCCCTCCACTTT.